One sample yielded the 25 T cell receptor beta chains listed below, sequenced in a study of blood T cell repertoires in COVID-19. Clones were sequenced by immunoSEQ multiplex PCR, and TCRdb holds only the in-frame ones, with some missing. The sample contains hundreds of thousands of clones, approximately 80% of which appear only once. The specimen was peripheral blood. The receptors originated from a woman in her fifties or sixties with acute or convalescent COVID-19.

V and J are TRBV5-1 and TRBJ1-2; a weak D match, TRBD1 (5 bases). CDR1 is SGHRS, CDR2 YFSETQ, per germline. With 0 bases removed from V and 5 bases from J, the gap between germline ends came to 11 bases. The CDR3 extends over 14 amino acids. CDR3 protein: CASSLASGTYGYTF. The DNA for the CDR3 is TGCGCCAGCAGCTTGGCTTCAGGGACTTATGGCTACACCTTC.

This chain connects TRBV21-1 to TRBJ1-2; the table assigns TRBD1, which was not confirmed against the DNA. TRBV21-1 is designated a pseudogene. The CDR3 spans 14 residues. In nucleotides, the CDR3 is TGTGCCAGCAGCAAAGGGGGACAGGTCTATGGCTACACCTTC. Protein sequence: CASSKGGQVYGYTF.

The rearrangement joins TRBV7-9 to TRBJ2-7; 7 nucleotides match TRBD1. CDR1 and CDR2 (germline): SEHNR, FQNEAQ (reference sequence). There are 15 residues in the CDR3. V lost 5 bases and J lost 6; bases outside the gene matches: 13. CDR3 coding DNA: TGTGCCAGCAGCCCCGGGGACAGAATAACCGTCGAGCAGTACTTC. Amino acids: CASSPGDRITVEQYF.

The chain links TRBV12-5 to TRBJ2-3, with TRBD2 matching 8 bases. Trimming cost V 2 bases and J 8 bases; bases outside gene matches: 3. Per the germline V gene, CDR1 is LGHNT and CDR2 is FRNRAP. The CDR3 runs to 13 residues. CDR3 sequence: CASGLSGGGTQYF. CDR3 bases: TGTGCTAGTGGTTTGTCGGGAGGGGGTACGCAGTATTTT.

This clone is a singleton in its sample. V is TRBV27 and J is TRBJ2-7; 9 bases agree with TRBD2. This CDR3 is built from 10 residues. Per germline, CDR1 MNHEY and CDR2 SMNVEV (reference sequence). This CDR3 reads CASSGTSYGV. The CDR3 region has the DNA TGTGCCAGCAGTGGGACTAGCTATGGGGTC.

This chain connects TRBV25-1 to TRBJ1-2; D call uncertain. With 1 base removed from V and 8 bases from J, the gap between germline ends came to 11 bases. This CDR3 has 13 residues. The germline gives CDR1 MGHDK, CDR2 SYGVNS. CDR3 loop: CASSESPLLGYTF. CDR3 bases: TGTGCCAGCAGTGAATCCCCCCTTCTCGGCTACACCTTC.

This chain joins TRBV2 and TRBJ1-1; 10 bases map to TRBD1. The length of the CDR3 is 16 residues. J lost 1 base, V lost 0 bases, and 2 bases had no gene match. The germline V gene encodes CDR1 SNHLY and CDR2 FYNNEI. The CDR3 spells CASSEAGQGQNTEAFF. CDR3 DNA sequence: TGTGCCAGCAGTGAAGCGGGACAGGGGCAGAACACTGAAGCTTTCTTT. The whole variable domain, remainder taken from reference TRBV2 and TRBJ1-1, is EPEVTQTPSHQVTQMGQEVILRCVPISNHLYFYWYRQILGQKVEFLVSFYNNEISEKSEIFDDQFSVERPDGSNFTLKIRSTKLEDSAMYFCASSEAGQGQNTEAFFGQGTRLTVV.

The V and J genes are TRBV10-3 and TRBJ1-1; D may be TRBD1 (5 bases). CDR1 and CDR2 (germline): ENHRY, SYGVKD. V lost 3 bases and J 2 bases, leaving 13 bases between the germline ends. CDR3 length: 15 residues. The DNA of the CDR3 is TGTGCCATCAGTGACACATTGGGGGGAAACACTGAAGCTTTCTTT. This sequence encodes CAISDTLGGNTEAFF.

The chain couples TRBV5-6 to TRBJ2-1, with D uncertain. CDR3 length: 14 amino acids. Deletions cut 1 base from V and 8 bases from J, with 13 bases between. The germline CDR1 and CDR2 sequences are SGHDT and YYEEEE. In DNA, the CDR3 is TGTGCCAGCAGCTTGCCCTCCCAGATCGATGAGCAGTTCTTC. The encoded protein is CASSLPSQIDEQFF.

In its sample, this clone was seen once. The chain carries TRBV6-1 and TRBJ1-1, with D unresolved. CDR3 length: 13 amino acids. The germline V and J ends were trimmed by 1 base and 6 bases, with 9 bases remaining between them. Germline CDR1 reads MNHNS; CDR2 reads SASEGT. The CDR3 DNA sequence: TGTGCCAGCAGTGAAGACCGGGTGGCTGAAGCTTTCTTT. Residues: CASSEDRVAEAFF.

This clone has a single count. The V gene is TRBV7-8, the J gene TRBJ1-5; 8 bases are shared with TRBD1. The CDR3 runs 16 residues. Per the germline V gene, CDR1 is SGHVS and CDR2 is FQNEAQ. The J segment lost 0 bases and the V segment lost 5 bases, leaving 6 bases of the junction unmatched. CDR3 DNA: TGTGCCAGCAGCGTTGGGACAGGATATAGCAATCAGCCCCAGCATTTT. Residues: CASSVGTGYSNQPQHF.

The V call is TRBV2, the J call TRBJ2-1, with D perhaps matching TRBD1 (6 bases). V was trimmed by 5 bases and J by 7 bases, leaving 15 bases between them. Germline V gene lookup returns CDR1 SNHLY and CDR2 FYNNEI. This CDR3 has 14 amino acids. The CDR3 protein is CASSKQGPPNEQFF. The CDR3 bases are TGTGCCAGCAGTAAACAGGGACCACCAAATGAGCAGTTCTTC.

The chain recombines TRBV6-2 or TRBV6-3 with TRBJ2-3, with 11 bases identical to TRBD2. CDR1 and CDR2 (germline): MNHEY, SVGEGT. V shed 0 bases, J shed 7 bases, and the junction held 3 bases outside the gene matches. This CDR3 is 15 amino acids long. For the CDR3, the DNA is TGTGCCAGCAGTTACTCTAGCGGGGGGGTTAATACGCAGTATTTT. Translation gives CASSYSSGGVNTQYF.

This clone was detected a few times. The chain carries TRBV3-1 (or the pseudogene TRBV3-2) and TRBJ2-3; D is perhaps TRBD2 (5 bases). The V end was cut by 1 base, the J end by 2 bases, with 7 bases between. The CDR3 consists of 14 residues. Per the germline V gene, CDR1 is LGHDT and CDR2 is YNNKEL (reference sequence). In DNA, the CDR3 is TGTGCCAGCAGCCAAGGCGGGTACACAGATACGCAGTATTTT. This encodes CASSQGGYTDTQYF.

The genes are TRBV2 and TRBJ1-1; D is perhaps TRBD1 (5 bases). V was pared by 6 bases and J by 1 base, with 9 bases between. The germline V gene encodes CDR1 SNHLY and CDR2 FYNNEI. CDR3 size: 13 residues. Here the CDR3 DNA reads TGTGCCAGCAGACAAGACAGGAACACTGAAGCTTTCTTT. Translated: CASRQDRNTEAFF.

The rearrangement joins TRBV19 to TRBJ1-6; D possibly corresponds to TRBD1 (5 bases). The germline gives CDR1 LNHDA, CDR2 SQIVND (reference sequence). Trimming took off 7 bases at V and 9 bases at J, with 13 bases between the two ends. The CDR3 spans 13 residues. In DNA, the CDR3 is TGTGCCAGTACGCGGAGGGGTGGTTCACCCCTCCACTTT. Protein sequence: CASTRRGGSPLHF.

CDR3 bases: TGTGCCAGCAGCCCCCGGGACTATGAGCAGTTCTTC. Translated, it gives CASSPRDYEQFF. J is TRBJ2-1 and V is TRBV7-8; D is perhaps TRBD2 (6 bases). Trimming took off 5 bases at V and 8 bases at J, with 10 bases between the two ends. This CDR3 has 12 amino acids. CDR1 is SGHVS, CDR2 FQNEAQ, per germline.

The V gene is TRBV7-2, the J gene TRBJ1-6, with D tentatively TRBD1 (5 bases). V was pared by 5 bases and J by 7 bases, with 18 bases between. Per the germline V gene, CDR1 is SGHTA and CDR2 is FQGNSA. The CDR3 has 16 residues. The CDR3 here is CASSKTSAGRNSPLHF. CDR3 coding DNA: TGTGCCAGCAGCAAAACTTCCGCAGGGAGGAATTCACCCCTCCACTTT. The complete variable domain, with remaining parts taken from reference TRBV7-2 and TRBJ1-6, reads GAGVSQSPSNKVTEKGKDVELRCDPISGHTALYWYRQSLGQGLEFLIYFQGNSAPDKSGLPSDRFSAERTGGSVSTLTIQRTQQEDSAVYLCASSKTSAGRNSPLHFGNGTRLTVT.

The rearrangement uses TRBV4-3 and TRBJ2-5; TRBD1 matches at 7 bases. Germline V gene data show CDR1 as LGHNA and CDR2 as YSLEER. V shed 3 bases, J shed 8 bases, and the junction held 6 bases outside the gene matches. CDR3 size: 13 residues. CDR3 nucleotides: TGCGCCAGCAGCCAGATCAAGGGGGCTACCCAGTACTTC. It is translated as CASSQIKGATQYF.

The J gene is TRBJ1-1, the V gene TRBV4-2; TRBD1 is a possible D gene (5 bases). Germline lookup yields CDR1 LGHNA and CDR2 YNFKEQ. Trimming removed 0 bases from V and 5 bases from J, with 13 bases in between. The CDR3 extends over 15 amino acids. CDR3 coding DNA: TGTGCCAGCAGCCAAGATCCCGCAGGGCTAACTGAAGCTTTCTTT. It specifies CASSQDPAGLTEAFF.

V usage is TRBV5-4 and J usage is TRBJ2-1; TRBD2 matches 7 bases. Germline CDR1 reads SGHNT; CDR2 reads YYREEE (reference sequence). Trimming at V came to 4 bases and at J to 0 bases, leaving 7 bases not matched to a gene. The CDR3 length is 16 residues. CDR3 residues: CASSPSGVSSYNEQFF. As DNA, the CDR3 is TGTGCCAGCAGCCCAAGCGGGGTGAGCTCCTACAATGAGCAGTTCTTC.

In its sample, this clone was seen many times. The rearrangement uses TRBV3-1 (or the pseudogene TRBV3-2) and TRBJ2-5; a possible D gene is TRBD2 (5 bases). From germline, CDR1 is LGHDT and CDR2 YNNKEL (reference sequence). CDR3 size: 14 residues. V lost 1 base, J lost 5 bases, and 11 bases lay in between. The CDR3 loop is CASSQGTTGETQYF. The CDR3 DNA is TGTGCCAGCAGCCAAGGAACAACGGGGGAGACCCAGTACTTC.

The rearrangement links TRBV5-1 to TRBJ2-7; D remains unclear. Germline V lookup: CDR1 SGHRS, CDR2 YFSETQ. The V end was cut by 10 bases, the J end by 9 bases, with 17 bases between. The length of the CDR3 is 11 residues. CDR3 protein: CASAGWVAQYF. The CDR3 nucleotides are TGCGCCTCAGCAGGATGGGTCGCGCAGTACTTC.

This chain joins TRBV4-1 and TRBJ2-3; 16 positions agree with TRBD2. Germline V gene data show CDR1 as MGHRA and CDR2 as YSYEKL. The V and J ends lost 4 bases and 4 bases, in that order; junction bases with no gene match: 8. CDR3 length: 18 residues. As DNA, the CDR3 is TGCGCCAGCAGCCCCAGGCCGGGACTAGCGGGGGGGTCAGATACGCAGTATTTT. The encoded protein is CASSPRPGLAGGSDTQYF.

The chain employs TRBV4-1 and TRBJ1-3, with TRBD1 matching over 9 bases. V dropped 0 bases and J dropped 10; count of bases not matched to a gene: 10. CDR3 length: 16 amino acids. The germline CDR1 and CDR2 sequences are MGHRA and YSYEKL. The chain's CDR3 is CASSQDIGTGRSTIYF. The CDR3 nucleotides are TGCGCCAGCAGCCAAGATATTGGGACAGGGAGGTCTACCATATATTTT.